A single sample is the source of the 21 T cell receptor beta chains below, sequenced in a study of CD8+CD57+ T cells in acquired aplastic anemia. The use of genomic DNA as template underpinned the TCR beta VDJ and CDR3 profiling. A single record per CDR3 protein comes from TCRdb applying MiXCR to the reads. The sample holds a few hundred thousand distinct CDR3 sequences; 55% to 70% are singletons and the top ten take 4%. Sequences were obtained from sorted CD4+, CD8+, or CD8+CD57+ T cells (not recorded which) from PBMCs. The source is a human donor in good health, serving as a control.

The count of this clonotype is one. It is likely a read error, because the conserved phenylalanine at the end of the CDR3 is missing. It is unclear where the CDR3 begins or ends on the DNA, so no DNA is shown, and the CDR3 is as TCRdb lists it. This chain links TRBV2 with TRBJ1-2. Termini included, the CDR3 measures 14 amino acids. Per germline, CDR1 SNHLY and CDR2 FYNNEI. The CDR3 is CASGQTGPHSGYTV.

V usage is TRBV20-1 and J usage is TRBJ1-2, with a possible D match to TRBD1 (6 bases). In germline, CDR1 is DFQATT, CDR2 SNEGSKA (reference sequence). Trimming stripped 5 bases from V and 6 bases from J, with 19 bases between. The CDR3 is made up of 14 amino acids. CDR3 nucleotide sequence: TGCAGTGCTGGTCGACGGGGAGGGGGGCATGGCTACACCTTC. This sequence encodes CSAGRRGGGHGYTF.

The chain recombines TRBV7-9 with TRBJ1-1; D is unclear. The CDR3 has 14 residues. Trimming removed 6 bases from V and 0 bases from J, with 11 bases in between. Germline assignment: CDR1 SEHNR and CDR2 FQNEAQ (reference sequence). CDR3 DNA: TGTGCCAGCAGTAGAGTGAGGATGAACACTGAAGCTTTCTTT. This gives the protein CASSRVRMNTEAFF.

This clonotype was detected ten times or more. This rearrangement joins TRBV11-3 to TRBJ2-3, with 10 bases aligning to TRBD2. V shed 5 bases, J shed 4 bases, and the junction held 18 bases outside the gene matches. The CDR3 totals 19 residues. Germline values: CDR1 SGHNT, CDR2 YENEEA. The CDR3 here is CASSNRLAGSLQGPDTQYF. The CDR3 region has the DNA TGTGCCAGCAGCAACCGACTAGCGGGTTCCCTTCAGGGGCCAGATACGCAGTATTTT.

Of note for this clonotype: Since no conserved phenylalanine or tryptophan closes the CDR3, a read error is the likely cause. The V gene is TRBV5-5, the J gene TRBJ1-4, with D possibly being TRBD1 (5 bases). Between the trimmed V and J ends, which lost 0 bases and 8 bases, there was a span of 17 bases. Germline V gene sequence: CDR1 SGHKS, CDR2 YYEKEE (reference sequence). The CDR3 runs 16 residues. The CDR3 loop reads CASSLDWGSSDEKLFL. CDR3 nucleotide sequence: TGTGCCAGCAGCTTGGATTGGGGGTCGTCGGACGAAAAACTGTTTTTA.

As concerns this clonotype: It is likely a read error, because the conserved phenylalanine at the end of the CDR3 is missing. No DNA is shown, since the ends of the CDR3 on it are uncertain; the CDR3 is the one TCRdb lists. The chain has TRBV19 and TRBJ2-6; the table's D call of TRBD1 was not tested on the DNA. CDR1 LNHDA and CDR2 SQIVND come from the germline V gene (reference sequence). The CDR3 spans 16 residues, counting both ends. The chain's CDR3 is CASSIRSNSGAEAFFV.

J is TRBJ1-6 and V is TRBV7-3; no clear D. Germline CDR1 SGHTA, CDR2 FQGTGA. This CDR3 is 13 amino acids long. Deletions cut 2 bases from V and 7 bases from J, with 6 bases between. The CDR3 protein is CASSLARNSPLHF. CDR3 DNA: TGTGCCAGCAGCTTAGCTCGGAATTCACCCCTCCACTTT.

The count of this clonotype is one. This chain connects TRBV20-1 to TRBJ1-2, with a tentative D call TRBD1 (5 bases). Trimming took off 1 base at V and 12 bases at J, with 15 bases between the two ends. The germline V gene has CDR1 DFQATT and CDR2 SNEGSKA (reference sequence). This CDR3 contains 12 residues. The CDR3: CSARAQGGENTF. DNA of the CDR3: TGCAGTGCTAGAGCCCAAGGAGGGGAGAACACCTTC.

This clonotype is a singleton in its sample. The V gene is TRBV9, the J gene TRBJ1-2; D might be TRBD1 (5 bases). The germline gives CDR1 SGDLS, CDR2 YYNGEE. Trimming took off 7 bases at V and 3 bases at J, with 19 bases between the two ends. This CDR3 comprises 15 residues. CDR3 sequence: CASSRGGTSDYGYTF. In DNA, the CDR3 is TGTGCCAGCTCACGGGGCGGGACGTCAGACTATGGCTACACCTTC.

This clonotype was observed at least ten times. This sequence joins TRBV7-2 and TRBJ1-1, with D possibly being TRBD1 (5 bases). Trimming stripped 5 bases from V and 1 base from J, with 8 bases between. Germline-derived CDR1 and CDR2 are SGHTA and FQGNSA. This CDR3 is 13 amino acids long. The CDR3 coding sequence is TGTGCCAGCAGCCTCGGGGCGAACACTGAAGCTTTCTTT. It specifies CASSLGANTEAFF.

J is TRBJ1-1 and V is TRBV19, with 7 bases identical to TRBD1. The V segment lost 9 bases and the J segment 7 bases; nucleotides outside the gene matches: 8. CDR1 is LNHDA, CDR2 SQIVND, per germline (reference sequence). The CDR3 has 12 amino acids. The CDR3 region has the DNA TGTGCCAGCGGAGGGACAGAGCTTGAAGCTTTCTTT. Its translation is CASGGTELEAFF.

The J gene is TRBJ2-3, the V gene TRBV12-3 or TRBV12-4, with 8 bases aligning to TRBD1. Trimming removed 6 bases from V and 3 bases from J; junction bases left unmatched: 11. The CDR3 is 16 residues long. The CDR3 DNA reads TGTGCCAGCAGCCAAGCATCACAGGGGGGTACAGATACGCAGTATTTT. Translation gives CASSQASQGGTDTQYF.

V is TRBV19 and J is TRBJ2-7, with a weak D call TRBD2 (6 bases). The end of the DNA fits TRBJ2-3 better, so the J call may be wrong. Looked up from germline, CDR1 is LNHDA and CDR2 is SQIVND (reference sequence). The CDR3 loop spans 14 amino acids. The CDR3 here is CASSIFRGAYTQYF. The CDR3 nucleotides are TGTGCCAGTAGTATCTTTCGCGGGGCGTATACGCAGTATTTT.

This clonotype has at least ten counts. This chain uses TRBV20-1 with TRBJ1-2; weak D call: TRBD1 (5 bases). The CDR3 length is 13 residues. Trimming stripped 5 bases from V and 6 bases from J, with 16 bases between. Germline loops: CDR1 DFQATT, CDR2 SNEGSKA (reference sequence). As DNA, the CDR3 is TGCAGTGCTCGGGACGGCGGGAGAGATGGCTACACCTTC. It yields the protein CSARDGGRDGYTF.

This clonotype has a single count. A junction boundary mismatches the germline segment, possibly from a read error. The chain uses TRBV5-1 and TRBJ1-2; D unresolved. Germline loops: CDR1 SGHRS, CDR2 YFSETQ. The CDR3 is made up of 14 amino acids. CDR3 nucleotides: TGTGCCAGCAGCTTGACCGTCGGGAGCAATGGCTACACCTTC. It is translated as CASSLTVGSNGYTF.

Remarks on this clonotype: An end of the junction differs from the germline gene, which may be a read error. This chain joins TRBV2 and TRBJ2-5, with D hard to call. The germline CDR1 and CDR2 sequences are SNHLY and FYNNEI. This CDR3 is 15 amino acids long. CDR3 nucleotide sequence: TGCGCCAGCAGCCCGGACCCGGCCTTGGGAGAGACCCAGTACTTC. It encodes CASSPDPALGETQYF.

Many counts were recorded for this clonotype. CDR3 amino acids: CASSLLGRGHEQYF. The CDR3 DNA sequence: TGTGCCAGCAGTTTATTGGGCAGGGGGCACGAGCAGTACTTC. V gene TRBV12-3 or TRBV12-4 combines with J gene TRBJ2-7; TRBD1 matches 8 bases. This CDR3 region has 14 residues. V lost 2 bases, J lost 5 bases, and 5 bases stayed unmatched.

There are many counts of this clonotype. V usage is TRBV24-1 and J usage is TRBJ2-3, with D perhaps TRBD1 (6 bases). The CDR3 runs 18 residues. Between the trimmed V and J ends, which lost 2 bases and 0 bases, there was a span of 17 bases. CDR1 and CDR2 from the germline V gene are KGHDR and SFDVKD. CDR3 protein: CATSDSPRTALSTDTQYF. The CDR3 DNA is TGTGCCACCAGTGATTCCCCTAGGACAGCGTTAAGCACAGATACGCAGTATTTT.

The J gene is TRBJ1-2, the V gene TRBV20-1; TRBD1 matches at 7 bases. V dropped 7 bases and J dropped 4; count of bases not matched to a gene: 15. The CDR3 covers 15 residues. Germline CDR1 is DFQATT and CDR2 is SNEGSKA (reference sequence). The CDR3 nucleotides are TGCAGTGTGTCCGGGACAGAGGTCTCTCTCTATGGCTACACCTTC. Translated: CSVSGTEVSLYGYTF.

This chain connects TRBV5-4 to TRBJ1-5; D call uncertain. Germline V gives CDR1 SGHNT, CDR2 YYREEE (reference sequence). This CDR3 comprises 14 residues. Trimming shortened V by 4 bases and J by 7 bases, and 15 bases separated the two germline ends. CDR3 protein: CASSPGLGAQPQHF. The DNA of the CDR3 is TGTGCCAGCAGCCCCGGGCTAGGAGCCCAGCCCCAGCATTTT. Full variable domain (outside the CDR3, taken from reference TRBV5-4 and TRBJ1-5): ETGVTQSPTHLIKTRGQQVTLRCSSQSGHNTVSWYQQALGQGPQFIFQYYREEENGRGNFPPRFSGLQFPNYSSELNVNALELDDSALYLCASSPGLGAQPQHFGDGTRLSIL.

At least ten counts were recorded for this clonotype. This sequence joins TRBV5-1 and TRBJ1-4; TRBD1 might be the D (5 bases). This CDR3 contains 16 residues. V was clipped by 0 bases and J by 3 bases, with 12 bases between them. Germline loops: CDR1 SGHRS, CDR2 YFSETQ. The CDR3 nucleotides read TGCGCCAGCAGCTTGGTTATCAGGGCGGCTAATGAAAAACTGTTTTTT. This codes for CASSLVIRAANEKLFF. Full variable domain (outside the CDR3, taken from reference TRBV5-1 and TRBJ1-4): KAGVTQTPRYLIKTRGQQVTLSCSPISGHRSVSWYQQTPGQGLQFLFEYFSETQRNKGNFPGRFSGRQFSNSRSEMNVSTLELGDSALYLCASSLVIRAANEKLFFGSGTQLSVL.